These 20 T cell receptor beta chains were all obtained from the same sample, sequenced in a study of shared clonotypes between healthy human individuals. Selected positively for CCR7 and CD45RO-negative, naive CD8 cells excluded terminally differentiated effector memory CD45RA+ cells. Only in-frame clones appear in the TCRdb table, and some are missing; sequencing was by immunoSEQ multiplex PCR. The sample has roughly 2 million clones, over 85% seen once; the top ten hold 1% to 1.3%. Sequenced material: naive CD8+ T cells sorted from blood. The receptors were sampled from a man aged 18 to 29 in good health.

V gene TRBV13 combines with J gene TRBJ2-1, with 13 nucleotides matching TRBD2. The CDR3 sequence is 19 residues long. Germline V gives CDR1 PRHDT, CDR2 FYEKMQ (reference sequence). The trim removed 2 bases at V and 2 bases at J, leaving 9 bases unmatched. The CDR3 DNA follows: TGTGCCAGCAGCTTATCGACCTTCGGACTAGCGGGAGCCTACAATGAGCAGTTCTTC. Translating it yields CASSLSTFGLAGAYNEQFF.

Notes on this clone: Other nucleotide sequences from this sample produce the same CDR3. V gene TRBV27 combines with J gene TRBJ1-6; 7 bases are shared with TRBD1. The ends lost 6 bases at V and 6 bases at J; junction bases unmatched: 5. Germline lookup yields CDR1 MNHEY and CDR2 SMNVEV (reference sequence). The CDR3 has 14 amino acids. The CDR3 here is CASSPGGSNSPLHF. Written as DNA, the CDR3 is TGTGCCAGCAGCCCAGGGGGGAGTAATTCACCCCTCCACTTT.

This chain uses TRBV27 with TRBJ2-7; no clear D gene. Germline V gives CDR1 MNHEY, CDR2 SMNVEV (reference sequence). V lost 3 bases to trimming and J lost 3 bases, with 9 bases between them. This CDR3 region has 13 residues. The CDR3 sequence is CASSLSEFYEQYF. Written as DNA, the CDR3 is TGTGCCAGCAGTTTGTCGGAATTCTACGAGCAGTACTTC.

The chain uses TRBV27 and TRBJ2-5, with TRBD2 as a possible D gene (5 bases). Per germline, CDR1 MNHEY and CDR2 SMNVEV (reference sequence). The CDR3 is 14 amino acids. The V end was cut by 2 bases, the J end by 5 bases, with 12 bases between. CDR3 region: CASSLIPGGETQYF. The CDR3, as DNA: TGTGCCAGCAGTTTAATACCGGGCGGGGAGACCCAGTACTTC.

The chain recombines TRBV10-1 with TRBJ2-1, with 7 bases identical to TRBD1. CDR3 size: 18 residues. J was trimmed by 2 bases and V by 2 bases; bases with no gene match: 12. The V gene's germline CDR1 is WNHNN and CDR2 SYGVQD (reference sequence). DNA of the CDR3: TGCGCCAGCAGTGAGCGCTGGGAAAGGCAGGGGGCCTACAATGAGCAGTTCTTC. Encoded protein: CASSERWERQGAYNEQFF.

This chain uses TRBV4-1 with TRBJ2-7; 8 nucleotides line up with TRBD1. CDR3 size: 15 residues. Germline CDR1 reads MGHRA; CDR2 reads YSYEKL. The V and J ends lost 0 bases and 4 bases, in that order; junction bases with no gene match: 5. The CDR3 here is CASSQEETGVYEQYF. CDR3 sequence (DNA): TGCGCCAGCAGCCAAGAGGAGACAGGGGTATACGAGCAGTACTTC.

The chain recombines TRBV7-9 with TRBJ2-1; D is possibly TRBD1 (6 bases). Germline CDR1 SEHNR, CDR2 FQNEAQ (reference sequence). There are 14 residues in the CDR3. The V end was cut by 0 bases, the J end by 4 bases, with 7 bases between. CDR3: CASSLAQGYNEQFF. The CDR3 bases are TGTGCCAGCAGCTTAGCACAGGGATACAATGAGCAGTTCTTC.

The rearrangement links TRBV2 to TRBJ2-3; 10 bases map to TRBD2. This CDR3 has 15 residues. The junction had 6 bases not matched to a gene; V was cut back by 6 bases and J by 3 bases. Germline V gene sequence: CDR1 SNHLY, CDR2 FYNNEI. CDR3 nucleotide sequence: TGTGCCAGCAGCAAAACTAGCGGGAAAACAGATACGCAGTATTTT. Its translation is CASSKTSGKTDTQYF.

The CDR3 bases are TGTGCCAGCAGTGAATCAGCGGGAGAATGGAATGAGCAGTTCTTC. It translates to CASSESAGEWNEQFF. This chain joins TRBV2 and TRBJ2-1; 8 nucleotides agree with TRBD2. The CDR3 contains 15 residues. V trimming: 2 bases; J trimming: 7 bases; junction bases outside the gene matches: 7. Germline-derived CDR1 and CDR2 are SNHLY and FYNNEI.

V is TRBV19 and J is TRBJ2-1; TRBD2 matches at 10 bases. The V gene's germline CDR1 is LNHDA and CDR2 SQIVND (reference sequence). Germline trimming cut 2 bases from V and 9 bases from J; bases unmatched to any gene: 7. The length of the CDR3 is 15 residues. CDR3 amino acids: CASSITAGGQVEQFF. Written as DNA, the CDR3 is TGTGCCAGTAGTATAACAGCGGGAGGGCAGGTTGAGCAGTTCTTC.

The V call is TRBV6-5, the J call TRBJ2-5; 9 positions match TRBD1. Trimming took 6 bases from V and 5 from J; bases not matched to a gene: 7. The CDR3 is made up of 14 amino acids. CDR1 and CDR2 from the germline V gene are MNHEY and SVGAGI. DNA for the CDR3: TGTGCCAGCAGCCCCACAGGGGGCAGGGAGACCCAGTACTTC. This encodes CASSPTGGRETQYF.

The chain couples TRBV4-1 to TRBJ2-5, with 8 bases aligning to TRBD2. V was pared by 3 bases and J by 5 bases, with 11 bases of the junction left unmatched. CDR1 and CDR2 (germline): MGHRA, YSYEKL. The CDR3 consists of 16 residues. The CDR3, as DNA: TGCGCCAGCAGCCAGGTGGTGGGACTAGGGGGGGAGACCCAGTACTTC. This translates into CASSQVVGLGGETQYF.

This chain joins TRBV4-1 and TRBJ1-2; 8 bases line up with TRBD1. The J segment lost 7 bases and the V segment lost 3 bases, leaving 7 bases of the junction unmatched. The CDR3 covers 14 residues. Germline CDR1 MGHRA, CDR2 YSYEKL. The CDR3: CASSHDGQGFGYTF. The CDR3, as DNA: TGCGCCAGCAGCCACGACGGACAGGGATTTGGCTACACCTTC.

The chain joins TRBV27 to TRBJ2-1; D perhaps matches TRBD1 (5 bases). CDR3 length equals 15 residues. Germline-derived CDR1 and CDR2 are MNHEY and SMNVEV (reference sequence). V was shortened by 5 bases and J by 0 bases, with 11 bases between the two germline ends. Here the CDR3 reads CASSRGHDSYNEQFF. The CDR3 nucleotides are TGTGCCAGCAGTAGGGGTCACGACTCCTACAATGAGCAGTTCTTC.

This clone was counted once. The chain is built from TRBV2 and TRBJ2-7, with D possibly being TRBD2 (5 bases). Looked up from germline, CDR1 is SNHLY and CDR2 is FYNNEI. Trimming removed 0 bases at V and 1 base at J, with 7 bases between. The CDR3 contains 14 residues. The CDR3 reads CASSEADSSYEQYF. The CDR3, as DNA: TGTGCCAGCAGTGAAGCGGACTCTTCCTACGAGCAGTACTTC.

DNA for the CDR3: TGTGCCAGCAGCGTAGCGGGACAGTCCTATGAAAAACTGTTTTTT. It is translated as CASSVAGQSYEKLFF. This chain joins TRBV9 and TRBJ1-4; TRBD1 matches 7 bases. V trimming: 0 bases; J trimming: 6 bases; junction bases outside the gene matches: 5. In germline, CDR1 is SGDLS, CDR2 YYNGEE. The CDR3 runs 15 residues. The full variable domain, with the rest looked up from reference TRBV9 and TRBJ1-4, is DSGVTQTPKHLITATGQRVTLRCSPRSGDLSVYWYQQSLDQGLQFLIQYYNGEERAKGNILERFSAQQFPDLHSELNLSSLELGDSALYFCASSVAGQSYEKLFFGSGTQLSVL.

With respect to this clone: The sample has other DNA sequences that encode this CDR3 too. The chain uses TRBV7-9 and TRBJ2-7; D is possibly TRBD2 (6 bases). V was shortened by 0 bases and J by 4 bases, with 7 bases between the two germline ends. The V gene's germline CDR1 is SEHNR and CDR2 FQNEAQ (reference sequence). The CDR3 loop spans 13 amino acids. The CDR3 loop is CASSLAGGYEQYF. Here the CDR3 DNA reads TGTGCCAGCAGCTTAGCGGGGGGTTACGAGCAGTACTTC.

This CDR3 is CASSWVGTGAHEQYF. CDR3 sequence (DNA): TGTGCCAGCAGTTGGGTGGGGACAGGGGCCCACGAGCAGTACTTC. V is TRBV27 and J is TRBJ2-7; 10 bases are a match to TRBD1. Germline lookup yields CDR1 MNHEY and CDR2 SMNVEV (reference sequence). J was trimmed by 5 bases and V by 4 bases; bases with no gene match: 8. CDR3 length: 15 residues.

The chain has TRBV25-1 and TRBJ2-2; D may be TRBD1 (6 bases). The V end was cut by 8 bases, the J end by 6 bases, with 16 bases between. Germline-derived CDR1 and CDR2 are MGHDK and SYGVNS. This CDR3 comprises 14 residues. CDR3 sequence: CASRDMTGAGELFF. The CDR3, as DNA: TGTGCCAGCCGCGACATGACAGGTGCCGGGGAGCTGTTTTTT.

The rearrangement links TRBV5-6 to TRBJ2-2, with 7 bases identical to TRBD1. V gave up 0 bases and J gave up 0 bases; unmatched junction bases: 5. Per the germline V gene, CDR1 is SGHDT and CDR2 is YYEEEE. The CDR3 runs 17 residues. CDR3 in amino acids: CASSLEEGAPNTGELFF. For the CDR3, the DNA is TGTGCCAGCAGCTTGGAAGAGGGGGCCCCGAACACCGGGGAGCTGTTTTTT.